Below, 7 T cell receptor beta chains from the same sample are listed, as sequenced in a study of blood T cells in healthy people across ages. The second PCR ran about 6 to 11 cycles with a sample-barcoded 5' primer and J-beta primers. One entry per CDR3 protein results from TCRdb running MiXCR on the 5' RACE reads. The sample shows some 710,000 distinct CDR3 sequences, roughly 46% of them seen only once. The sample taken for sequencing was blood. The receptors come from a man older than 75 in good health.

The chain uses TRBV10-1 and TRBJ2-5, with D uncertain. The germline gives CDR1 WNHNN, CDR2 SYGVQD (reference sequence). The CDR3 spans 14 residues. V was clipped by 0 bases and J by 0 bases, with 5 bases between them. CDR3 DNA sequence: TGCGCCAGCAGTGAGTCACGGGACCAAGAGACCCAGTACTTC. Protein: CASSESRDQETQYF.

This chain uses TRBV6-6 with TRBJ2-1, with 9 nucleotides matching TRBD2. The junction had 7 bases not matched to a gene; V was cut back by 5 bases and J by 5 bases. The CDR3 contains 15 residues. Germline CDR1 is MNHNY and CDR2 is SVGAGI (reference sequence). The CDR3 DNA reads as TGTGCCAGCAGTGACGGGACTAGCAGACACAATGAGCAGTTCTTC. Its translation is CASSDGTSRHNEQFF.

Here the CDR3 DNA reads TGTGCCATCAGTGAGCAGGCAGGGGGCAGCGCAGATACGCAGTATTTT. Encoded protein: CAISEQAGGSADTQYF. V gene TRBV10-3 combines with J gene TRBJ2-3; 8 bases map to TRBD1. There are 16 residues in the CDR3. Germline CDR1 and CDR2: ENHRY and SYGVKD. V dropped 2 bases and J dropped 4; count of bases not matched to a gene: 8.

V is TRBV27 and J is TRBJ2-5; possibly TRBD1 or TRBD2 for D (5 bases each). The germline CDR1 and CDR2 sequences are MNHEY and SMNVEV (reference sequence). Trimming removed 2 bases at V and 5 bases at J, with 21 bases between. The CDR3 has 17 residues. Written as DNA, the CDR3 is TGTGCCAGCAGTTTACGGGGCTCCAGTGTAGGAGTGGAGACCCAGTACTTC. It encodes CASSLRGSSVGVETQYF.

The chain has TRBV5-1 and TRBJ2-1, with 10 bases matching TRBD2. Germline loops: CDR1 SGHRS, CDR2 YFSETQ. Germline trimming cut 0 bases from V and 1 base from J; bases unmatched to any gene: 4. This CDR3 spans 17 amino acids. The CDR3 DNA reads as TGCGCCAGCAGCTTGGCGGGACTAGCGACTTCCTACAATGAGCAGTTCTTC. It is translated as CASSLAGLATSYNEQFF.

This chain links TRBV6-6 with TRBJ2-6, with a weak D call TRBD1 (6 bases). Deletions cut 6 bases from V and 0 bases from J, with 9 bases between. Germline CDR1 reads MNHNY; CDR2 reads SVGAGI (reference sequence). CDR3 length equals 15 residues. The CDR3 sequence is CASRGASSGANVLTF. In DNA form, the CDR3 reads TGTGCCAGCAGGGGGGCCTCCTCTGGGGCCAACGTCCTGACTTTC.

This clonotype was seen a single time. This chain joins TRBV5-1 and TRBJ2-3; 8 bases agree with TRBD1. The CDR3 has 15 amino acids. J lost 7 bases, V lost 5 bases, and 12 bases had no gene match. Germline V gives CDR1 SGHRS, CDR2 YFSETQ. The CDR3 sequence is CASREGTGNRHTQYF. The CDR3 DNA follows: TGCGCCAGCAGGGAGGGGACAGGAAACCGCCATACGCAGTATTTT.